This T cell receptor (beta chain) emerged from a study of cytomegalovirus exposure and HLA in healthy donors. Study results and caveats: HLA restriction was apparent for most CMV-associated TCR beta chains in a later analysis. In vitro, three CMV-associated chains proved specific for CMV antigens.

Remarks on this clone: Antigen unknown.

The PCR employed 60 Vbeta primers together with 13 Jbeta primers. Here immunoSEQ multiplex PCR was the method, and the copy in TCRdb shows in-frame clones only, minus some. The data hold about 260,000 clones, with around four fifths observed a single time. The sequencing input was PBMCs. This receptor was taken from a middle-aged woman in good health and CMV-seropositive.

DNA for the CDR3: TGTGCCAGCAGAGGACAGAGCCAGAACACTGAAGCTTTCTTT. Its protein product is CASRGQSQNTEAFF. The rearrangement links TRBV6-1 to TRBJ1-1, with D tentatively TRBD1 (6 bases). Trimming shortened V by 6 bases and J by 1 base, and 12 bases separated the two germline ends. The germline CDR1 and CDR2 sequences are MNHNS and SASEGT. CDR3 length: 14 residues.